The TCR beta chain under discussion was sequenced for a study of CD4 T cells in relation to SARS-CoV-2 and coronaviruses. Study-wide results and limits: Culture-expanded clones reflect memory recall rather than primary priming during culture. The cross-reactivity analysis covered only spike protein, not other viral proteins. In roughly 65% of donors, memory CD4+ clonotypes crossrecognized SARS-CoV-2 and at least one common cold coronavirus spike.

Naive and memory CD4+ T cell DNA was deep-sequenced without culture. Some clones are missing from TCRdb's copy, which holds only in-frame ones; the method was immunoSEQ multiplex PCR. The table shows around 56,000 clones, with 80% to 90% occurring only once. Unexposed donor CD4+ T cells date from about 2011-2018, before the COVID-19 pandemic. On this clone: Its cognate antigen is unknown.

The sample consisted of memory CD4+ T cells from PBMCs. The receptor was derived from a human donor in good health.

CDR3 coding DNA: TGTGCCAGCAGCTTAGATCTTTTGGGACAGGGTTCAGATACGCAGTATTTT. It specifies CASSLDLLGQGSDTQYF. The chain recombines TRBV11-3 with TRBJ2-3, with TRBD1 matching 9 bases. Germline lookup yields CDR1 SGHNT and CDR2 YENEEA. V trimming: 0 bases; J trimming: 4 bases; junction bases outside the gene matches: 8. CDR3 length: 17 amino acids.